Listed below are T cell receptor beta chains from one sample, sequenced in a study of T cell repertoires in cytomegalovirus infection. One entry per CDR3 protein results from TCRdb running MiXCR on the reads. The sample carries around 800,000 distinct CDR3 sequences, approximately 32% recorded once. These receptors have no identified antigens. The starting material was cultured CD8+ T cells from PBMCs, obtained from culture after CMV antigen stimulation. The receptor source for this set is a human donor in good health (CMV status not recorded). Some clones in this sample may be carry-over from other donors' samples. Each CDR3 is given with its conserved first and last residue. D genes are given only for firm matches. Expanded clones get a size class; other rows say once, few or many, or leave the size out.

>TRBV2|NA|TRBJ1-2|NA
CASRGRLNYGYTF
TGTGCCAGCAGGGGACGGCTTAACTATGGCTACACCTTC
>TRBV6-1|few|TRBJ2-3|NA
CASVDGTDTQYF
TGTGCCAGCGTTGACGGCACAGATACGCAGTATTTT
>TRBV7-6|few|TRBJ1-4|NA
CASSPANEKLFF
TGTGCCAGCAGCCCCGCTAATGAAAAACTGTTTTTT
>TRBV7-6|NA|TRBJ1-4|NA
CASSLEGLELFF
TGTGCCAGCAGCTTAGAAGGGTTGGAACTGTTTTTT
>TRBV29-1|once|TRBJ1-1|NA
CSASQPNTEAFF
TGCAGCGCCTCTCAGCCGAACACTGAAGCTTTCTTT
>TRBV11-2|NA|TRBJ2-1|TRBD1
CASSFRTGKYNEQFF
TGTGCCAGCAGCTTTAGGACAGGGAAATACAATGAGCAGTTCTTC
>TRBV29-1|few|TRBJ2-5|TRBD2
CSAGRGGYQETQYF
TGCAGCGCAGGGCGCGGGGGGTACCAAGAGACCCAGTACTTC
>TRBV7-9|many|TRBJ2-3|NA
CASSLAGGATDTQYF
TGTGCCAGCAGCTTAGCGGGGGGGGCCACAGATACGCAGTATTTT
>TRBV9|NA|TRBJ2-3|TRBD2
CASSPRAGGFTDTQYF
TGTGCCAGCAGCCCGCGGGCGGGGGGCTTCACAGATACGCAGTATTTT
>TRBV27|few|TRBJ2-1|NA
CASSFVGGSSGEQFF
TGTGCCAGCAGTTTTGTCGGCGGTAGTAGTGGTGAGCAGTTCTTC
>TRBV12-3/TRBV12-4|many|TRBJ1-1|NA
CASSLRPGMNTEAFF
TGTGCCAGCAGCCTCCGGCCGGGGATGAACACTGAAGCTTTCTTT
>TRBV4-1|NA|TRBJ1-5|NA
CASSQEGPYSNQPQHF
TGTGCCAGCAGCCAGGAAGGGCCTTATAGCAATCAGCCCCAGCATTTT
>TRBV6-1|NA|TRBJ2-7|TRBD1
CAPWTGATYEQYF
TGTGCCCCCTGGACAGGGGCGACTTACGAGCAGTACTTC
>TRBV11-3|NA|TRBJ2-7|NA
CASSHGTTPQYF
TGTGCCAGCAGCCACGGGACAACTCCGCAGTACTTC
>TRBV20-1|NA|TRBJ2-2|NA
CSAKWAHTGELFF
TGCAGTGCTAAGTGGGCCCACACCGGGGAGCTGTTTTTT
>TRBV6-6|NA|TRBJ2-7|TRBD1
CASTPRTGGYEQYF
TGTGCCAGCACCCCCCGGACAGGTGGCTACGAGCAGTACTTC
>TRBV7-6|NA|TRBJ2-1|NA
CASSFVPAKPNNEQFF
TGTGCCAGCAGCTTTGTTCCAGCAAAACCTAACAATGAGCAGTTCTTC
>TRBV4-1|many|TRBJ2-2|TRBD1
CASSQGTGTGELFF
TGTGCCAGCAGCCAGGGGACAGGCACCGGGGAGCTGTTTTTT
>TRBV10-3|NA|TRBJ2-7|TRBD1
CAIRVARDRITYEQYF
TGTGCCATCAGGGTGGCAAGGGACAGAATAACCTACGAGCAGTACTTC
>TRBV6-5|NA|TRBJ2-1|TRBD2
CASSLAGGYSNEQFF
TGTGCCAGCAGTTTAGCGGGGGGGTACTCCAATGAGCAGTTCTTC
>TRBV10-3|few|TRBJ2-4|NA
CAISDRDPRGKNIQYF
TGTGCCATCAGTGACCGGGACCCGAGAGGCAAAAACATTCAGTACTTC
>TRBV15|once|TRBJ1-5|NA
CATSGIGGNNQPQHF
TGTGCCACCAGCGGGATTGGAGGGAACAATCAGCCCCAGCATTTT
>TRBV12-3/TRBV12-4|NA|TRBJ2-5|NA
CASSPRVGQYF
TGTGCCAGCAGCCCCCGAGTGGGCCAGTACTTC